Presented here are 27 T cell receptor beta chains from one specimen sequenced in a study of blood T cell repertoires in COVID-19. TCRdb's copy holds only in-frame clones and misses some; the assay was immunoSEQ multiplex PCR. Among 100,000 to 150,000 clones listed, over 75% were seen once. Sequences were obtained from peripheral blood. The receptors shown here come from a man aged 35-49 years with active or convalescent COVID-19.

This clone was observed a few times. The rearrangement uses TRBV12-3 or TRBV12-4 and TRBJ2-5; TRBD1 is a possible D gene (6 bases). V lost 3 bases to trimming and J lost 5 bases, with 7 bases between them. There are 12 residues in the CDR3. Here the CDR3 reads CASSFGQETQYF. The CDR3 DNA follows: TGTGCCAGCAGTTTCGGACAGGAGACCCAGTACTTC.

The V and J genes are TRBV7-2 and TRBJ2-3; TRBD2 aligns across 8 bases. Germline V lookup: CDR1 SGHTA, CDR2 FQGNSA. There are 16 residues in the CDR3. V was pared by 0 bases and J by 6 bases, with 8 bases of the junction left unmatched. CDR3 sequence reads: CASSLATGGARDTQYF. DNA of the CDR3: TGTGCCAGCAGCTTAGCCACGGGGGGGGCTAGGGATACGCAGTATTTT.

The rearrangement joins TRBV4-2 to TRBJ1-1, with D perhaps matching TRBD1 (6 bases). V was trimmed by 3 bases and J by 2 bases, leaving 16 bases between them. The CDR3 sequence is 16 residues long. Germline CDR1 is LGHNA and CDR2 is YNFKEQ. The CDR3 sequence: CASSHGLGQSNTEAFF. The CDR3 DNA reads as TGTGCCAGCAGCCATGGCCTCGGACAGTCCAACACTGAAGCTTTCTTT.

This clone was observed a single time. The rearrangement uses TRBV7-2 and TRBJ2-2; 8 nucleotides line up with TRBD2. Germline CDR1 is SGHTA and CDR2 is FQGNSA. The J segment lost 6 bases and the V segment lost 8 bases, leaving 17 bases of the junction unmatched. The CDR3 extends over 17 amino acids. CDR3 sequence: CASGSGGTGPFAGELFF. For the CDR3, the DNA is TGTGCCAGCGGCTCGGGAGGGACGGGTCCCTTCGCCGGGGAGCTGTTTTTT. Looking up the rest from reference TRBV7-2 and TRBJ2-2 gives the full variable domain: GAGVSQSPSNKVTEKGKDVELRCDPISGHTALYWYRQSLGQGLEFLIYFQGNSAPDKSGLPSDRFSAERTGGSVSTLTIQRTQQEDSAVYLCASGSGGTGPFAGELFFGEGSRLTVL.

This clone was counted only a few times. For the CDR3, the DNA is TGTGCCAGCAGCTGGGGAGTAGCTTTCTTT. Translated: CASSWGVAFF. The chain employs TRBV12-3 or TRBV12-4 and TRBJ1-1, with no clear D. The CDR3 contains 10 residues. Trimming took off 6 bases at V and 10 bases at J, with 9 bases between the two ends.

The chain has TRBV11-3 and TRBJ2-2; TRBD1 matches 12 bases. The germline CDR1 and CDR2 sequences are SGHNT and YENEEA. Germline trimming cut 4 bases from V and 5 bases from J; bases unmatched to any gene: 5. The CDR3 length is 16 residues. This chain's CDR3 is CASSSGTGGGTGELFF. CDR3 bases: TGTGCCAGCAGCTCCGGGACAGGGGGCGGGACCGGGGAGCTGTTTTTT.

This clone has just a few counts. V is TRBV6-4 and J is TRBJ1-2, with 9 bases fitting TRBD1. The CDR3 spans 15 residues. CDR1 and CDR2 (germline): MRHNA, SNTAGT. V dropped 5 bases and J dropped 4; count of bases not matched to a gene: 8. Here the CDR3 DNA reads TGTGCCAGCAGTCAAACAGGGGGCGAGGGCTATGGCTACACCTTC. It codes for CASSQTGGEGYGYTF.

V gene TRBV29-1 combines with J gene TRBJ1-1; D unresolved. The CDR3 is 10 residues long. Looked up from germline, CDR1 is SQVTM and CDR2 is ANQGSEA. Trimming pared 8 bases from V and 10 bases from J, leaving 14 bases between. The CDR3 coding sequence is TGCAGCTCCCATAGCGAAGGAGCTTTCTTT. Translated: CSSHSEGAFF.

This clone rates as medium-sized. The chain uses TRBV7-9 and TRBJ2-3; D possibly corresponds to TRBD1 (5 bases). V lost 2 bases, J lost 2 bases, and 14 bases lay in between. CDR1 and CDR2 from the germline V gene are SEHNR and FQNEAQ (reference sequence). CDR3 size: 16 residues. DNA for the CDR3: TGTGCCAGCAGCTTAAGGGGCAGCCTTAACACAGATACGCAGTATTTT. This encodes CASSLRGSLNTDTQYF.

A single count supports this clone. The chain links TRBV18 to TRBJ2-6; D not resolved. The V end was cut by 2 bases, the J end by 2 bases, with 10 bases between. The CDR3 contains 16 residues. The germline V gene has CDR1 KGHSH and CDR2 LQKENI. The CDR3: CASSPGHSPGANVLTF. In DNA form, the CDR3 reads TGTGCCAGCTCACCAGGGCACAGTCCTGGGGCCAACGTCCTGACTTTC.

The sample holds a few counts of this clone. CDR3 coding DNA: TGTGCCAGCAGCACGGACAGACATTGCTCTGGGGCCAACGTCCTGACTTTC. Its protein is CASSTDRHCSGANVLTF. The genes are TRBV21-1 and TRBJ2-6; the table's TRBD1 call for D was not verified on the DNA. TRBV21-1 is annotated as a pseudogene. The CDR3 covers 17 residues.

Only one count was recorded for this clone. The V and J genes are TRBV7-2 and TRBJ2-3, with no clear D. The CDR3 is 12 amino acids. Germline V lookup: CDR1 SGHTA, CDR2 FQGNSA. Between the trimmed V and J ends, which lost 5 bases and 6 bases, there was a span of 9 bases. CDR3 region: CASSASTDTQYF. CDR3 coding DNA: TGTGCCAGCAGCGCAAGTACTGATACGCAGTATTTT.

V gene TRBV20-1 combines with J gene TRBJ1-1; D might be TRBD1 (5 bases). Between the trimmed V and J ends, which lost 6 bases and 10 bases, there was a span of 9 bases. Germline CDR1 is DFQATT and CDR2 is SNEGSKA (reference sequence). The CDR3 has 9 residues. The chain's CDR3 is CSAPGGAFF. CDR3 bases: TGCAGTGCACCGGGGGGAGCTTTCTTT.

The chain has TRBV7-9 and TRBJ2-7; 8 bases align to TRBD2. The CDR3 has 13 amino acids. Unmatched junction bases numbered 4, after V lost 6 bases and J lost 3 bases. Looked up from germline, CDR1 is SEHNR and CDR2 is FQNEAQ (reference sequence). CDR3 in DNA: TGTGCCAGCAGGCGGGGGGTCTACTACGAGCAGTACTTC. This gives the protein CASRRGVYYEQYF.

This clone was recorded once. The DNA of the CDR3 is TGTGCCAGCTCACCACGAGATGAAAAACTGTTTTTT. Encoded protein: CASSPRDEKLFF. The chain has TRBV18 and TRBJ1-4; no reliable D call. CDR1 is KGHSH and CDR2 is LQKENI in the germline V gene. The CDR3 length is 12 residues. V dropped 1 base and J dropped 6 bases, with 3 bases sitting between them.

This chain links TRBV5-4 with TRBJ2-7; TRBD1 agrees at 9 bases. The CDR3 runs to 14 residues. Germline V CDR1 and CDR2: SGHNT, YYREEE (reference sequence). With 0 bases clipped from V and 5 bases from J, the junction kept 3 bases outside the gene matches. CDR3 loop: CASSLGGTGNEQYF. The CDR3 nucleotides are TGTGCCAGCAGCTTGGGGGGGACAGGGAACGAGCAGTACTTC.

This chain uses TRBV5-4 with TRBJ2-6; 7 bases map to TRBD1. Looked up from germline, CDR1 is SGHNT and CDR2 is YYREEE (reference sequence). V dropped 4 bases and J dropped 1; count of bases not matched to a gene: 2. This CDR3 is built from 15 residues. CDR3 sequence reads: CASSTQGSGANVLTF. CDR3 in DNA: TGTGCCAGCAGCACACAGGGGTCTGGGGCCAACGTCCTGACTTTC.

This clone showed up just once. The chain joins TRBV10-3 to TRBJ2-7; TRBD2 agrees at 7 bases. Germline lookup yields CDR1 ENHRY and CDR2 SYGVKD. V gave up 10 bases and J gave up 3 bases; unmatched junction bases: 12. The CDR3 runs 14 residues. The CDR3 here is CATQNPSGYYEQYF. As DNA, the CDR3 is TGTGCCACCCAAAACCCTAGCGGCTACTACGAGCAGTACTTC.

The chain employs TRBV5-1 and TRBJ2-3, with a possible D match to TRBD2 (6 bases). CDR3 length: 17 residues. Germline V lookup: CDR1 SGHRS, CDR2 YFSETQ. Trimming removed 0 bases at V and 2 bases at J, with 16 bases between. CDR3 residues: CASSLAQPGLSTDTQYF. CDR3 DNA: TGCGCCAGCAGCTTGGCTCAACCGGGACTCTCCACAGATACGCAGTATTTT.

This sequence joins TRBV6-5 and TRBJ2-3; D is perhaps TRBD2 (6 bases). Germline CDR1 MNHEY, CDR2 SVGAGI. CDR3 length: 15 residues. Trimming removed 6 bases from V and 0 bases from J, with 13 bases in between. The CDR3 spells CASSVEGFSTDTQYF. CDR3 DNA sequence: TGTGCCAGCAGCGTGGAGGGGTTTAGCACAGATACGCAGTATTTT.

The chain joins TRBV2 to TRBJ1-2; 8 bases fit TRBD1. The CDR3 is 12 amino acids. Germline values: CDR1 SNHLY, CDR2 FYNNEI. V trimming: 7 bases; J trimming: 7 bases; junction bases outside the gene matches: 5. CDR3 sequence reads: CASTQGAVGYTF. For the CDR3, the DNA is TGTGCCAGCACGCAGGGGGCAGTTGGCTACACCTTC.

The V and J genes are TRBV9 and TRBJ2-2; 10 bases fit TRBD2. Germline V gene lookup returns CDR1 SGDLS and CDR2 YYNGEE. This CDR3 is built from 16 residues. Losses at the gene ends were 5 bases for V and 0 bases for J; bases not matched to a gene: 4. DNA of the CDR3: TGTGCCAGCAGTCTTACTAGCGGGGCGAACACCGGGGAGCTGTTTTTT. Its protein is CASSLTSGANTGELFF.

This chain joins TRBV11-3 and TRBJ2-1, with D possibly TRBD1 on 6 matching bases. Germline lookup yields CDR1 SGHNT and CDR2 YENEEA. Trimming stripped 5 bases from V and 6 bases from J, with 17 bases between. The CDR3 sequence is 15 residues long. CDR3 DNA sequence: TGTGCCAGCAGCCCAGGGGTGGCATCCGCCAATGAGCAGTTCTTC. Translating it yields CASSPGVASANEQFF.

This chain uses TRBV4-1 with TRBJ2-5, with a possible D match to TRBD2 (7 bases). Germline V lookup: CDR1 MGHRA, CDR2 YSYEKL. This CDR3 comprises 15 residues. Trimming stripped 0 bases from V and 4 bases from J, with 12 bases between. CDR3 region: CASSQEGGGRETQYF. The CDR3 DNA follows: TGCGCCAGCAGCCAAGAAGGCGGGGGCCGAGAGACCCAGTACTTC.

This chain links TRBV3-1 (or the pseudogene TRBV3-2) with TRBJ1-2; 7 nucleotides align to TRBD1. The CDR3 contains 13 residues. V lost 2 bases and J lost 7; bases outside the gene matches: 4. CDR1 is LGHDT, CDR2 YNNKEL, per germline (reference sequence). CDR3 sequence: CASSQSGQSGYTF. The CDR3 bases are TGTGCCAGCAGCCAATCGGGACAGAGTGGCTACACCTTC.

V is TRBV18 and J is TRBJ2-7, with D hard to call. Trimming shortened V by 3 bases and J by 6 bases, and 15 bases separated the two germline ends. The CDR3 loop spans 14 amino acids. CDR1 and CDR2 (germline): KGHSH, LQKENI. This CDR3 is CASSPRTDDGEQYF. The CDR3 DNA sequence: TGTGCCAGCTCACCGAGAACAGACGACGGCGAGCAGTACTTC.

This chain connects TRBV5-6 to TRBJ2-1, with D possibly TRBD1 on 6 matching bases. Germline lookup yields CDR1 SGHDT and CDR2 YYEEEE. The V gene lost 0 bases and the J gene lost 10 bases, with 17 bases spanning the gap. This CDR3 region has 15 residues. The CDR3 sequence: CASSLVGGKVREQFF. CDR3 nucleotides: TGTGCCAGCAGCTTGGTAGGGGGAAAAGTACGGGAGCAGTTCTTC.